The 19 T cell receptor beta chains below were found in one sample sequenced in a study of cytomegalovirus exposure and HLA in healthy donors. The protocol was immunoSEQ multiplex PCR, while the TCRdb copy is restricted to in-frame clones and leaves out a portion. The data hold around 240,000 clones, with 85% to 90% observed a single time. The sequenced material came from PBMCs. The receptors were sampled from a young woman in good health and CMV-seronegative.

This clone occurred a few times. The CDR3 loop reads CASSQMGQGAFEQYF. CDR3 DNA sequence: TGTGCCAGCAGCCAGATGGGACAGGGGGCCTTCGAGCAGTACTTC. The rearrangement uses TRBV7-2 and TRBJ2-7; 12 bases fit TRBD1. This CDR3 region has 15 residues. With V trimmed by 5 bases and J by 6 bases, 8 bases remained unmatched. Germline CDR1 and CDR2: SGHTA and FQGNSA.

The rearrangement joins TRBV5-4 to TRBJ1-1; no clear D gene. The CDR3 sequence is 13 residues long. Germline values: CDR1 SGHNT, CDR2 YYREEE (reference sequence). V lost 4 bases to trimming and J lost 1 base, with 8 bases between them. Here the CDR3 DNA reads TGTGCCAGCAGCGTGGACTGGAACACTGAAGCTTTCTTT. It encodes CASSVDWNTEAFF.

This chain joins TRBV5-1 and TRBJ2-1; 9 bases align to TRBD1. V was pared by 7 bases and J by 9 bases, with 14 bases of the junction left unmatched. The CDR3 length is 15 residues. Per the germline V gene, CDR1 is SGHRS and CDR2 is YFSETQ. CDR3 in amino acids: CASQTGTGPLSEQFF. The CDR3 DNA reads as TGCGCCAGCCAAACCGGGACAGGGCCCCTGAGTGAGCAGTTCTTC. The full variable domain, rest sourced from reference TRBV5-1 and TRBJ2-1, is KAGVTQTPRYLIKTRGQQVTLSCSPISGHRSVSWYQQTPGQGLQFLFEYFSETQRNKGNFPGRFSGRQFSNSRSEMNVSTLELGDSALYLCASQTGTGPLSEQFFGPGTRLTVL.

J is TRBJ2-7 and V is TRBV4-1, with 9 positions matching TRBD1. The CDR3 consists of 14 residues. J gave up 3 bases and V 7 bases, and 7 bases lay outside the gene matches. From germline, CDR1 is MGHRA and CDR2 YSYEKL. CDR3 residues: CASKHRQGDYEQYF. The CDR3 DNA sequence: TGCGCCAGCAAACACCGACAGGGGGACTACGAGCAGTACTTC.

The chain joins TRBV27 to TRBJ1-1; the match to TRBD1 covers 8 bases. The CDR3 is 15 amino acids. The J segment lost 1 base and the V segment lost 5 bases, leaving 6 bases of the junction unmatched. The germline gives CDR1 MNHEY, CDR2 SMNVEV (reference sequence). This CDR3 is CASSKRQGRNTEAFF. The DNA for the CDR3 is TGTGCCAGCAGTAAAAGACAGGGGAGGAACACTGAAGCTTTCTTT.

The sample holds one count of this clone. The chain is built from TRBV27 and TRBJ2-7; tentatively, D is TRBD2 (5 bases). Germline V gene lookup returns CDR1 MNHEY and CDR2 SMNVEV (reference sequence). The CDR3 is 14 amino acids. V dropped 0 bases and J dropped 5 bases, with 11 bases sitting between them. CDR3 DNA: TGTGCCAGCAGTTTATCTGCGGGTTTCCACGAGCAGTACGTC. Its protein product is CASSLSAGFHEQYV.

The chain links TRBV6-5 to TRBJ1-1; D is uncertain. The CDR3 extends over 15 amino acids. V gave up 2 bases and J gave up 7 bases, with 17 bases separating them. The germline CDR1 and CDR2 sequences are MNHEY and SVGAGI. DNA of the CDR3: TGTGCCAGCAGTTACACCGCCCCGGAGTTCGGTGAAGCTTTCTTT. Its protein is CASSYTAPEFGEAFF.

This rearrangement joins TRBV4-1 to TRBJ2-4; D is possibly TRBD2 (5 bases). Looked up from germline, CDR1 is MGHRA and CDR2 is YSYEKL. The V gene lost 1 base and the J gene lost 1 base, with 17 bases spanning the gap. The CDR3 length is 18 residues. The CDR3 nucleotides are TGCGCCAGCAGCCAAGGGAGTGGAGGCCCGAGGGCCAAAAACATTCAGTACTTC. This sequence encodes CASSQGSGGPRAKNIQYF.

V gene TRBV2 combines with J gene TRBJ2-5; the match to TRBD2 covers 10 bases. The V and J ends lost 8 bases and 5 bases, in that order; junction bases with no gene match: 8. Germline assignment: CDR1 SNHLY and CDR2 FYNNEI. The CDR3 totals 14 residues. CDR3 protein: CASRSGGAWETQYF. The CDR3 region has the DNA TGTGCCAGCCGCAGCGGGGGGGCGTGGGAGACCCAGTACTTC.

CDR3 sequence reads: CASRWEGNSNQPQHF. The CDR3 DNA reads as TGTGCCAGTAGGTGGGAGGGCAATAGCAATCAGCCCCAGCATTTT. The chain carries TRBV19 and TRBJ1-5; D call uncertain. The CDR3 covers 15 residues. V lost 6 bases to trimming and J lost 0 bases, with 12 bases between them. Germline V gene lookup returns CDR1 LNHDA and CDR2 SQIVND (reference sequence).

The rearrangement links TRBV28 to TRBJ1-2, with D possibly matching TRBD1 (5 bases). From germline, CDR1 is MDHEN and CDR2 SYDVKM. V dropped 3 bases and J dropped 0 bases, with 11 bases sitting between them. This CDR3 has 15 amino acids. Written as DNA, the CDR3 is TGTGCCAGCAGTTTCGTGGACAAAGCTAACTATGGCTACACCTTC. Amino acid sequence: CASSFVDKANYGYTF.

The CDR3 region is CASRVYEQENSPLHF. CDR3 bases: TGTGCCAGCAGAGTTTACGAACAGGAGAATTCACCCCTCCACTTT. The V gene is TRBV13, the J gene TRBJ1-6; perhaps TRBD1 as D (5 bases). Between the trimmed V and J ends, which lost 6 bases and 7 bases, there was a span of 16 bases. The CDR3 spans 15 residues. Looked up from germline, CDR1 is PRHDT and CDR2 is FYEKMQ (reference sequence).

The genes are TRBV6-4 and TRBJ1-2; 7 nucleotides align to TRBD1. CDR3 length: 15 amino acids. CDR1 is MRHNA, CDR2 SNTAGT, per germline. The V segment lost 2 bases and the J segment 4 bases; nucleotides outside the gene matches: 7. As DNA, the CDR3 is TGTGCCAGCAGTGACGGTTGGGACAGCGGCTATGGCTACACCTTC. This sequence encodes CASSDGWDSGYGYTF.

This rearrangement joins TRBV6-5 to TRBJ2-1, with D unclear. The CDR3 loop spans 14 amino acids. In germline, CDR1 is MNHEY, CDR2 SVGAGI. The V gene lost 6 bases and the J gene lost 0 bases, with 9 bases spanning the gap. This CDR3 is CASRLLSSYNEQFF. The CDR3 DNA sequence: TGTGCCAGCAGATTACTAAGCTCCTACAATGAGCAGTTCTTC.

This rearrangement joins TRBV2 to TRBJ1-6, with TRBD1 as a possible D gene (6 bases). CDR1 and CDR2 from the germline V gene are SNHLY and FYNNEI. Trimming removed 5 bases from V and 7 bases from J, with 9 bases in between. The CDR3 consists of 13 residues. The CDR3 coding sequence is TGTGCCAGCAGTATACAGGGAAATTCACCCCTCCACTTT. Translating it yields CASSIQGNSPLHF.

The V call is TRBV10-3, the J call TRBJ2-3; D might be TRBD1 (6 bases). Germline V gives CDR1 ENHRY, CDR2 SYGVKD. V dropped 6 bases and J dropped 0 bases, with 10 bases sitting between them. This CDR3 spans 14 amino acids. The CDR3 spells CAIRGTTSTDTQYF. The DNA of the CDR3 is TGTGCCATCAGGGGGACAACTAGCACAGATACGCAGTATTTT.

This chain uses TRBV5-6 with TRBJ1-2; possibly TRBD1 for D (6 bases). The germline V gene has CDR1 SGHDT and CDR2 YYEEEE. Trimming shortened V by 4 bases and J by 8 bases, and 21 bases separated the two germline ends. CDR3 length equals 15 residues. CDR3: CASSPGSGTMGGYTF. The CDR3 bases are TGTGCCAGCAGCCCAGGGTCGGGGACAATGGGCGGCTACACCTTC.

The rearrangement links TRBV11-3 to TRBJ2-3; D remains unclear. The V end was cut by 4 bases, the J end by 1 base, with 6 bases between. The germline gives CDR1 SGHNT, CDR2 YENEEA. The CDR3 contains 13 residues. The CDR3 DNA reads as TGTGCCAGCAGCTCCCGTCGCACAGATACGCAGTATTTT. Its translation is CASSSRRTDTQYF.

The J gene is TRBJ1-2, the V gene TRBV4-1; TRBD1 is a possible D gene (5 bases). Germline-derived CDR1 and CDR2 are MGHRA and YSYEKL. This CDR3 region has 13 residues. Between the trimmed V and J ends, which lost 1 base and 6 bases, there was a span of 9 bases. DNA of the CDR3: TGCGCCAGCAGCCAAGTCAGGGTTGATGGCTACACCTTC. Translated, it gives CASSQVRVDGYTF.